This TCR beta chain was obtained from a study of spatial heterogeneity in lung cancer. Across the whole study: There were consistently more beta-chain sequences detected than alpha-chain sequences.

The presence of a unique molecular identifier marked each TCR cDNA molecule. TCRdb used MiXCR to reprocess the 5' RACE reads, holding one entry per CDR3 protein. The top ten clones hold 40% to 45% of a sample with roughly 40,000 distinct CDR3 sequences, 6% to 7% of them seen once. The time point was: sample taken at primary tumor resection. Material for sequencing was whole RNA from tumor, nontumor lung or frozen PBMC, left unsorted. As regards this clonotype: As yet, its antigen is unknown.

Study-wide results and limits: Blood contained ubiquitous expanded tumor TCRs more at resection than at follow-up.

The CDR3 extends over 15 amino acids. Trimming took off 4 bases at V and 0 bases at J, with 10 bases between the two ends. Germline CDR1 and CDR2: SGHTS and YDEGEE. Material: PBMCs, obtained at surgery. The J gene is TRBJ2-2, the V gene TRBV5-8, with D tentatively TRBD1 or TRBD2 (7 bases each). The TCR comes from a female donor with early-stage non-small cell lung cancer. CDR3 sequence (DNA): TGTGCCAGCAGCCCAGGGGGGGCGAACACCGGGGAGCTGTTTTTT. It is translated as CASSPGGANTGELFF.